The 16 T cell receptor beta chains below were found in one sample sequenced in a study of T cells in Graves' hyperthyroidism and ophthalmopathy (dated by TCRdb to between 2018 and 2021). The receptor library was made with multiplex PCR. Sequenced using an Illumina HiSeq 2000. TCR beta CDR3 regions were amplified from RNA transcripts. The first round of RT-PCR for the TCR CDR3 was performed with the HTBI primer set and the Qiagen OneStep RT-PCR kit. TCRdb redid the processing of the public reads, applying fastp at Q25 and MiXCR, and retained in-frame beta chains. Identical CDR3 proteins give one entry, which carries the most common genes and DNA. This sample gives around 530,000 distinct CDR3 sequences in total; 15% to 20% of them show up just once. 15% to 20% of the sample goes to the ten largest clones. Specimen: blood. These receptor sequences come from a woman younger than 35 with Graves' ophthalmopathy.

The gene calls are TRBV10-1 and TRBJ2-2; no clear D gene. This CDR3 has 13 amino acids. CDR1 is WNHNN, CDR2 SYGVQD, per germline (reference sequence). V lost 0 bases and J 8 bases, leaving 7 bases between the germline ends. CDR3 DNA: TGCGCCAGCAGTGAGTCGGGCAGGGGGGAGCTGTTTTTT. Its translation is CASSESGRGELFF.

This clonotype was counted many times. V gene TRBV7-9 combines with J gene TRBJ2-5; D possibly corresponds to TRBD2 (5 bases). The CDR3 contains 14 residues. The germline V gene has CDR1 SEHNR and CDR2 FQNEAQ (reference sequence). V was cut by 4 bases and J by 1 base, with 10 bases left in between. CDR3 in DNA: TGTGCCAGCAGCTCAAGGGAGATCCAAGAGACCCAGTACTTC. Its protein is CASSSREIQETQYF.

In its sample, this clonotype was seen many times. This sequence may be a read error, since a much larger clone differs from it by one base. The chain carries TRBV7-2 and TRBJ1-1, with D unclear. V gave up 1 base and J gave up 3 bases, with 3 bases separating them. Germline V CDR1 and CDR2: SGHTA, FQGNSA. This CDR3 is built from 12 residues. CDR3 in amino acids: CASSLEYTEAFF. CDR3 bases: TGTGCCAGCAGCTTAGAGTACACTGAAGCTTTCTTT.

This clonotype was counted a few times. The genes are TRBV4-1 and TRBJ1-3, with unresolved D. CDR1 and CDR2 (germline): MGHRA, YSYEKL. Trimming left V 2 bases short and J 0 bases short, with 14 bases between. The CDR3 is made up of 17 amino acids. In DNA form, the CDR3 reads TGCGCCAGCAGCCAAACACCCGTCGTCAGCTCTGGAAACACCATATATTTT. Residues: CASSQTPVVSSGNTIYF.

This clonotype was observed a handful of times. The chain is built from TRBV20-1 and TRBJ2-7; 10 positions agree with TRBD1. This CDR3 comprises 16 residues. The junction had 11 bases not matched to a gene; V was cut back by 3 bases and J by 3 bases. Per the germline V gene, CDR1 is DFQATT and CDR2 is SNEGSKA (reference sequence). The CDR3 protein is CSARKAGQGGNYEQYF. The CDR3 DNA reads TGCAGTGCTAGGAAGGCAGGACAGGGGGGGAACTACGAGCAGTACTTC.

The V gene is TRBV9, the J gene TRBJ2-5; 11 bases match TRBD2. The V and J ends lost 4 bases and 13 bases, in that order; junction bases with no gene match: 21. Per germline, CDR1 SGDLS and CDR2 YYNGEE. The CDR3 is made up of 17 amino acids. The CDR3 region has the DNA TGTGCCAGCAGCCCAAGTATCGTGACTAGCGGGGTCCAAGCCGCGTACTTC. This translates into CASSPSIVTSGVQAAYF. The complete variable domain, with remaining parts taken from reference TRBV9 and TRBJ2-5, reads DSGVTQTPKHLITATGQRVTLRCSPRSGDLSVYWYQQSLDQGLQFLIQYYNGEERAKGNILERFSAQQFPDLHSELNLSSLELGDSALYFCASSPSIVTSGVQAAYFGPGTRLLVL.

This clonotype was found many times. The gene calls are TRBV20-1 and TRBJ2-2; TRBD1 might be the D (5 bases). The germline gives CDR1 DFQATT, CDR2 SNEGSKA (reference sequence). V was pared by 4 bases and J by 3 bases, with 9 bases between. The CDR3 contains 13 residues. CDR3 DNA: TGCAGTGCTACCAGGGTTGACACCGGGGAGCTGTTTTTT. Translation: CSATRVDTGELFF.

In its sample, this clonotype was seen once. The chain joins TRBV30 to TRBJ1-2, with 10 nucleotides matching TRBD1. J gave up 6 bases and V 3 bases, and 7 bases lay outside the gene matches. This CDR3 contains 14 residues. The germline V gene has CDR1 GTSNPN and CDR2 SVGIG (reference sequence). The CDR3 reads CAWRRDRGMNGYTF. DNA for the CDR3: TGTGCCTGGAGAAGGGACAGGGGAATGAATGGCTACACCTTC.

As for this clonotype: This may stem from a read error, because a much larger clone lies one nucleotide away. The chain joins TRBV15 to TRBJ1-2, with TRBD1 matching over 8 bases. Germline CDR1 and CDR2: LNHNV and YYDKDF (reference sequence). V trimming: 8 bases; J trimming: 5 bases; junction bases outside the gene matches: 13. The CDR3 is 15 residues long. The CDR3, as DNA: TGTGCCACCGAGGTGCAGGGGGCAAGTTTGTATGGCTACACCTTC. Translated: CATEVQGASLYGYTF.

This clonotype was seen a few times. The chain carries TRBV27 and TRBJ2-7; D remains ambiguous. The V and J ends lost 7 bases and 2 bases respectively, with 15 bases between them. The CDR3 loop spans 14 amino acids. The germline CDR1 and CDR2 sequences are MNHEY and SMNVEV (reference sequence). The CDR3 loop reads CASTPMGQTYEQYF. The CDR3 coding sequence is TGTGCCAGCACACCGATGGGCCAAACCTACGAGCAGTACTTC.

This clonotype was observed many times. The chain carries TRBV5-1 and TRBJ2-1; D uncertain. Trimming removed 2 bases at V and 0 bases at J, with 9 bases between. The germline V gene has CDR1 SGHRS and CDR2 YFSETQ. This CDR3 spans 15 amino acids. CDR3 loop: CASSFVADSYNEQFF. The CDR3 nucleotides are TGCGCCAGCAGCTTTGTAGCAGACTCCTACAATGAGCAGTTCTTC.

This clonotype has a handful of counts. The V gene is TRBV9, the J gene TRBJ2-2, with TRBD2 matching 7 bases. CDR3 length equals 16 residues. With V trimmed by 0 bases and J by 7 bases, 9 bases remained unmatched. The germline CDR1 and CDR2 sequences are SGDLS and YYNGEE. The CDR3 protein is CASSVAGGYGIGELFF. DNA for the CDR3: TGTGCCAGCAGCGTAGCCGGGGGGTACGGTATCGGGGAGCTGTTTTTT.

Of note for this clonotype: A read error may explain this, as a much larger clone is one base away. The CDR3 carries no conserved terminal phenylalanine or tryptophan, so it likely arises from a read error. The rearrangement uses TRBV30 and TRBJ2-7; D unclear. Per the germline V gene, CDR1 is GTSNPN and CDR2 is SVGIG (reference sequence). This CDR3 spans 13 amino acids. The V gene lost 2 bases and the J gene lost 5 bases, with 13 bases spanning the gap. CDR3 protein: CAWSHGKVHEQYL. CDR3 sequence (DNA): TGTGCCTGGAGTCACGGAAAGGTACACGAGCAGTACCTC.

Ten or more counts support this clonotype. The rearrangement uses TRBV5-1 and TRBJ2-3; no definite D call. Germline CDR1 SGHRS, CDR2 YFSETQ. The CDR3 is made up of 18 amino acids. The germline V and J ends were trimmed by 3 bases and 0 bases, with 20 bases remaining between them. CDR3 sequence reads: CASSWQTFSAGSTDTQYF. In DNA, the CDR3 is TGCGCCAGCAGCTGGCAAACCTTTTCGGCAGGCAGCACAGATACGCAGTATTTT.

There are many counts of this clonotype. The gene calls are TRBV12-3 or TRBV12-4 and TRBJ2-5, with D unclear. This CDR3 is 12 amino acids long. V was trimmed by 1 base and J by 7 bases, leaving 7 bases between them. CDR3 sequence: CASSLGVGTQYF. For the CDR3, the DNA is TGTGCCAGCAGTTTAGGGGTGGGGACCCAGTACTTC.

This chain joins TRBV19 and TRBJ2-7; D possibly matches TRBD1 or TRBD2 (5 bases each). V was clipped by 5 bases and J by 3 bases, with 14 bases between them. The CDR3 has 14 residues. The germline V gene has CDR1 LNHDA and CDR2 SQIVND (reference sequence). The CDR3 reads CASSFGTENYEQYF. In DNA form, the CDR3 reads TGTGCCAGTAGTTTCGGGACCGAGAACTACGAGCAGTACTTC.